Presented here are 20 T cell receptor beta chains from one specimen sequenced in a study of T cells in Graves' hyperthyroidism and ophthalmopathy. Amplification yielded TCR beta CDR3 regions, with RNA transcripts as the source. A set of HTBI primers served as the primers for a first-round RT-PCR of the TCR CDR3. TCRdb reprocessed the multiplex PCR reads via MiXCR and lists one record per CDR3 protein. The sample lists about 400,000 distinct CDR3 sequences, approximately 14% occurring once. Sequencing input: blood. The receptors were sampled from a woman aged 18-35 years with Graves' hyperthyroidism.

This clonotype was seen ten or more times. This chain uses TRBV18 with TRBJ2-7, with 7 bases matching TRBD1. Germline V lookup: CDR1 KGHSH, CDR2 LQKENI. The CDR3 sequence is 13 residues long. V shed 5 bases, J shed 2 bases, and the junction held 3 bases outside the gene matches. The CDR3 DNA is TGTGCCAGCTCAGGGACAGACCCCTACGAGCAGTACTTC. Encoded protein: CASSGTDPYEQYF.

This clonotype was seen once. Given a much more abundant clone one base away, this may be a read error. The chain is built from TRBV10-3 and TRBJ2-2; no reliable D call. V was trimmed by 6 bases and J by 3 bases, leaving 14 bases between them. CDR1 and CDR2 (germline): ENHRY, SYGVKD. The CDR3 is made up of 15 amino acids. The CDR3 region is CAISPGSSDTGELFF. The CDR3 bases are TGTGCCATCAGCCCAGGATCCTCGGACACCGGGGAGCTGTTTTTT.

As for this clonotype: A much larger clonotype is one base distant, so this may be a read error. The rearrangement uses TRBV3-1 and TRBJ2-2, with no clear D. V lost 0 bases to trimming and J lost 10 bases, with 9 bases between them. The CDR3 is 13 residues long. Germline CDR1 reads LGHDT; CDR2 reads YNNKEL (reference sequence). This chain's CDR3 is CASSQDLNEELFF. In DNA, the CDR3 is TGTGCCAGCAGCCAAGATTTGAACGAGGAGCTGTTTTTT.

This clonotype was observed many times. V usage is TRBV28 and J usage is TRBJ2-7; D unresolved. Trimming left V 9 bases short and J 3 bases short, with 12 bases between. The CDR3 is 12 amino acids. Germline V CDR1 and CDR2: MDHEN, SYDVKM. The CDR3 bases are TGTGCCAGTTGTAAACAGTTCTACGAGCAGTACTTC. This translates into CASCKQFYEQYF.

This clonotype came up many times. The V and J genes are TRBV5-1 and TRBJ1-1; a weak D match, TRBD1 (6 bases). In germline, CDR1 is SGHRS, CDR2 YFSETQ. The CDR3 length is 16 residues. V shed 4 bases and J shed 3 bases, with 19 bases lying between them. CDR3 nucleotide sequence: TGCGCCAGCAGCCCGGGGACAAGACGACAGTACACTGAAGCTTTCTTT. Its protein product is CASSPGTRRQYTEAFF.

This clonotype was detected many times. V gene TRBV27 combines with J gene TRBJ2-3; D is perhaps TRBD2 (6 bases). The V gene's germline CDR1 is MNHEY and CDR2 SMNVEV (reference sequence). This CDR3 spans 18 amino acids. V was shortened by 6 bases and J by 0 bases, with 22 bases between the two germline ends. The DNA of the CDR3 is TGTGCCAGCAGCCCTACGTGGTGGCGGGATCCTAGCACAGATACGCAGTATTTT. Translation gives CASSPTWWRDPSTDTQYF.

This chain connects TRBV2 to TRBJ2-7; D remains ambiguous. Trimming pared 1 base from V and 2 bases from J, leaving 9 bases between. The CDR3 loop spans 14 amino acids. CDR1 is SNHLY, CDR2 FYNNEI, per germline. The CDR3 is CASSEGVGAYEQYF. For the CDR3, the DNA is TGTGCCAGCAGTGAAGGGGTAGGAGCCTACGAGCAGTACTTC. The full variable domain, its missing parts supplied by reference TRBV2 and TRBJ2-7, is EPEVTQTPSHQVTQMGQEVILRCVPISNHLYFYWYRQILGQKVEFLVSFYNNEISEKSEIFDDQFSVERPDGSNFTLKIRSTKLEDSAMYFCASSEGVGAYEQYFGPGTRLTVT.

This clonotype was counted many times. The chain couples TRBV7-2 to TRBJ2-5, with a possible D match to TRBD2 (6 bases). Germline CDR1 and CDR2: SGHTA and FQGNSA. CDR3 length: 17 residues. The V end lost 5 bases, the J end lost 2 bases, and 21 bases lay between the germline ends. As DNA, the CDR3 is TGTGCCAGCAGCCCGGCGGGAACAAAGTCCGTGCAAGAGACCCAGTACTTC. Amino acid sequence: CASSPAGTKSVQETQYF.

The chain joins TRBV5-1 to TRBJ1-1; D perhaps matches TRBD1 (5 bases). The CDR3 has 17 amino acids. Germline V gene data show CDR1 as SGHRS and CDR2 as YFSETQ. V shed 3 bases and J shed 5 bases, with 23 bases lying between them. The CDR3 DNA is TGCGCCAGCAGCTCGGGCGGCAGGGTGGATATGTGGACTGAAGCTTTCTTT. It specifies CASSSGGRVDMWTEAFF.

This clonotype was counted ten times or more. The V gene is TRBV29-1, the J gene TRBJ2-1; D unclear. In germline, CDR1 is SQVTM, CDR2 ANQGSEA. The CDR3 consists of 12 residues. The V end lost 6 bases, the J end lost 0 bases, and 6 bases lay between the germline ends. The CDR3 is CSVTSSYNEQFF. The CDR3 nucleotides read TGCAGCGTGACGAGCTCCTACAATGAGCAGTTCTTC.

This clonotype was seen ten or more times. The chain combines TRBV2 with TRBJ1-2; TRBD1 aligns across 9 bases. V lost 4 bases, J lost 12 bases, and 12 bases stayed unmatched. CDR1 is SNHLY, CDR2 FYNNEI, per germline. The CDR3 runs to 14 residues. The CDR3 reads CASSVTRQGETNTF. DNA of the CDR3: TGTGCCAGCAGTGTTACCCGACAGGGGGAAACGAACACCTTC.

The rearrangement uses TRBV5-1 and TRBJ1-1; maybe TRBD1 (6 bases). The CDR3 totals 14 residues. Germline V gene sequence: CDR1 SGHRS, CDR2 YFSETQ. Trimming cost V 0 bases and J 4 bases, with 10 bases left between them. CDR3 coding DNA: TGCGCCAGCAGCTTGGGACAGGCGGCCACTGAAGCTTTCTTT. Protein sequence: CASSLGQAATEAFF.

This clonotype was recorded many times. The V gene is TRBV6-1, the J gene TRBJ1-1; 7 positions match TRBD1. The germline V gene encodes CDR1 MNHNS and CDR2 SASEGT. The CDR3 loop spans 16 amino acids. V lost 5 bases and J lost 3; bases outside the gene matches: 12. The CDR3 here is CASSWTPGGGDTEAFF. The CDR3 DNA sequence: TGTGCCAGCAGTTGGACCCCAGGGGGAGGAGACACTGAAGCTTTCTTT.

Many counts were recorded for this clonotype. V gene TRBV5-6 combines with J gene TRBJ2-1, with D uncertain. With 3 bases removed from V and 2 bases from J, the gap between germline ends came to 15 bases. Per germline, CDR1 SGHDT and CDR2 YYEEEE. The CDR3 covers 16 residues. The CDR3 is CASSSPMVSPYNEQFF. In nucleotides, the CDR3 is TGTGCCAGCAGCTCGCCGATGGTTTCCCCCTACAATGAGCAGTTCTTC.

The chain uses TRBV29-1 and TRBJ2-1; 12 bases fit TRBD2. From germline, CDR1 is SQVTM and CDR2 ANQGSEA. This CDR3 region has 17 residues. With 3 bases clipped from V and 4 bases from J, the junction kept 10 bases outside the gene matches. This chain's CDR3 is CSVEPLPGLAGYNEQFF. The CDR3 DNA reads as TGCAGCGTTGAGCCACTGCCGGGACTAGCGGGTTACAATGAGCAGTTCTTC.

This clonotype showed up just a few times. The chain is built from TRBV7-2 and TRBJ1-6; TRBD1 matches at 11 bases. Looked up from germline, CDR1 is SGHTA and CDR2 is FQGNSA. The CDR3 runs 19 residues. V was clipped by 1 base and J by 2 bases; unmatched bases: 7. CDR3 in amino acids: CASSLGIRDRGTYNSPLHF. The CDR3, as DNA: TGTGCCAGCAGCTTAGGGATCCGGGACAGGGGGACCTATAATTCACCCCTCCACTTT. The whole variable domain, filled in from reference TRBV7-2 and TRBJ1-6, reads GAGVSQSPSNKVTEKGKDVELRCDPISGHTALYWYRQSLGQGLEFLIYFQGNSAPDKSGLPSDRFSAERTGGSVSTLTIQRTQQEDSAVYLCASSLGIRDRGTYNSPLHFGNGTRLTVT.

This clonotype has more than one count but fewer than ten. The chain uses TRBV5-4 and TRBJ2-1; 8 bases are a match to TRBD2. CDR1 is SGHNT and CDR2 is YYREEE in the germline V gene (reference sequence). CDR3 length: 14 residues. V shed 5 bases, J shed 7 bases, and the junction held 8 bases outside the gene matches. This CDR3 is CASSHPSGGNEQFF. The CDR3 bases are TGTGCCAGCAGTCACCCTTCGGGAGGGAATGAGCAGTTCTTC. Looking up the rest from reference TRBV5-4 and TRBJ2-1 gives the full variable domain: ETGVTQSPTHLIKTRGQQVTLRCSSQSGHNTVSWYQQALGQGPQFIFQYYREEENGRGNFPPRFSGLQFPNYSSELNVNALELDDSALYLCASSHPSGGNEQFFGPGTRLTVL.

This clonotype was found many times. The chain employs TRBV6-2 or TRBV6-3 and TRBJ1-1; unclear D gene. Per the germline V gene, CDR1 is MNHEY and CDR2 is SVGEGT. Trimming cost V 6 bases and J 11 bases, with 13 bases left between them. This CDR3 is 11 amino acids long. As DNA, the CDR3 is TGTGCCAGCAGCCAACTTAATTGGGCTTTCTTT. Amino acid sequence: CASSQLNWAFF.

In this sample, this clonotype turned up many times. The rearrangement joins TRBV5-1 to TRBJ2-7; D may be TRBD2 (5 bases). CDR1 and CDR2 (germline): SGHRS, YFSETQ. This CDR3 spans 15 amino acids. The V gene lost 3 bases and the J gene lost 0 bases, with 13 bases spanning the gap. CDR3 region: CASSSGLQNSYEQYF. Here the CDR3 DNA reads TGCGCCAGCAGCTCTGGACTCCAAAACTCCTACGAGCAGTACTTC.

The sample holds many counts of this clonotype. V gene TRBV3-1 combines with J gene TRBJ2-1; D is unclear. Trimming cost V 0 bases and J 9 bases, with 12 bases left between them. CDR3 length: 14 amino acids. CDR1 is LGHDT, CDR2 YNNKEL, per germline (reference sequence). The CDR3: CASSQETRRSEQFF. CDR3 coding DNA: TGTGCCAGCAGCCAAGAGACACGTCGGAGTGAGCAGTTCTTC.